This T cell receptor (beta chain) was identified in a study of T cells in Graves' hyperthyroidism and ophthalmopathy. Study-level information: Peripheral blood specimens were obtained at initial diagnosis, prior to any treatment.

RNA transcripts gave rise to amplified TCR beta CDR3 regions. HTBI primers drove first-round RT-PCR of the TCR CDR3. One entry per CDR3 protein, called by TCRdb with MiXCR from the multiplex PCR reads. The table records 350,000 to 400,000 distinct CDR3 sequences, 15% to 20% of them present only once. This CDR3 is built from 15 residues. Trimming took off 0 bases at V and 4 bases at J, with 12 bases between the two ends. From germline, CDR1 is MGHRA and CDR2 YSYEKL. It was considered stable Graves' hyperthyroidism when ophthalmopathy did not progress within 18 months. Criteria for exclusion of patients were uncontrolled infection, other autoimmune disease, pregnancy or lactation. General study points: Peripheral blood also featured most of the thyroid clonotypes expanded above 0.001.

This clonotype has ten or more counts. What it recognizes is unknown. The sequenced material came from blood. This receptor was identified in a woman younger than 35 with Graves' hyperthyroidism. The chain employs TRBV4-1 and TRBJ1-2; a weak D match, TRBD1 (5 bases). Here the CDR3 DNA reads TGCGCCAGCAGCCAAGACACAGGAATAGGCTATGGCTACACCTTC. This translates into CASSQDTGIGYGYTF.